The 5 T cell receptor beta chains in this list originate from one sample, sequenced in a study of blood T cell repertoires in COVID-19. Measured with immunoSEQ multiplex PCR; TCRdb has only the in-frame clones, and not every one. In the table there are a few hundred thousand clones, around 89% of which are singletons. Sample: PBMCs or T cells enriched from blood (not recorded which). The receptors were gathered from a man aged 25 to 40 who had been exposed to COVID-19.

The chain recombines TRBV7-2 with TRBJ1-3; D perhaps matches TRBD1 (5 bases). Germline values: CDR1 SGHTA, CDR2 FQGNSA. V gave up 1 base and J gave up 2 bases, with 9 bases separating them. The CDR3 contains 15 residues. The CDR3 here is CASSLVVRAGNTIYF. CDR3 bases: TGTGCCAGCAGCTTAGTTGTCAGGGCTGGAAACACCATATATTTT.

The V call is TRBV19, the J call TRBJ1-4; a possible D gene is TRBD1 (6 bases). This CDR3 is 13 amino acids long. The V gene's germline CDR1 is LNHDA and CDR2 SQIVND (reference sequence). V was trimmed by 2 bases and J by 15 bases, leaving 16 bases between them. CDR3 coding DNA: TGTGCCAGTAGTATACTACTTTGGGACAAGTTGTTTTTT. This gives the protein CASSILLWDKLFF.

The chain has TRBV27 and TRBJ1-6, with 7 bases that match TRBD1. The ends lost 7 bases at V and 7 bases at J; junction bases unmatched: 1. The CDR3 is made up of 12 amino acids. Germline V gene data show CDR1 as MNHEY and CDR2 as SMNVEV (reference sequence). The CDR3 is CASKTGNSPLHF. CDR3 DNA sequence: TGTGCCAGCAAGACAGGGAATTCACCCCTCCACTTT.

The rearrangement uses TRBV5-1 and TRBJ1-6; 8 nucleotides line up with TRBD1. CDR1 and CDR2 (germline): SGHRS, YFSETQ. With 1 base clipped from V and 7 bases from J, the junction kept 1 base outside the gene matches. CDR3 length: 14 amino acids. The CDR3 bases are TGCGCCAGCAGCTTGTGGACAGGGAATTCACCCCTCCACTTT. Amino acid sequence: CASSLWTGNSPLHF.

The chain carries TRBV4-1 and TRBJ2-7, with 7 positions matching TRBD1. Germline V gene data show CDR1 as MGHRA and CDR2 as YSYEKL. V lost 2 bases to trimming and J lost 2 bases; unmatched junction nucleotides: 6. CDR3 length: 15 residues. The CDR3 spells CASSQIKTGPYEQYF. The CDR3 DNA reads as TGCGCCAGCAGCCAAATAAAGACAGGGCCCTACGAGCAGTACTTC.